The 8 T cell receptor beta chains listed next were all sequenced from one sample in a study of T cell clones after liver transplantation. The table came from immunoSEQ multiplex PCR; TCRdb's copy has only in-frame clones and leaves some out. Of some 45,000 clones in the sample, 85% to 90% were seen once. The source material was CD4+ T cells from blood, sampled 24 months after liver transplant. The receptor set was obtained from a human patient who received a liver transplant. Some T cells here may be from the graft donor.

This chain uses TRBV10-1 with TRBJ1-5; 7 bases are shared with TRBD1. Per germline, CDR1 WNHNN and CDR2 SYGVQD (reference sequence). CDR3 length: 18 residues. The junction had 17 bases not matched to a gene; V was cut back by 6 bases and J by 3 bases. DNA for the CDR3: TGCGCCAGCAGCAGGGGAGGGGGCGCCGGCCCCTCCAATCAGCCCCAGCATTTT. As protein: CASSRGGGAGPSNQPQHF.

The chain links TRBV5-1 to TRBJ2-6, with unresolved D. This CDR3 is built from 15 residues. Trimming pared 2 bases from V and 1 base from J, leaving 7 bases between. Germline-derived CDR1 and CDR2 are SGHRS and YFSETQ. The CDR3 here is CASSFRMSGANVLTF. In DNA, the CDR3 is TGCGCCAGCAGCTTTAGGATGTCTGGGGCCAACGTCCTGACTTTC.

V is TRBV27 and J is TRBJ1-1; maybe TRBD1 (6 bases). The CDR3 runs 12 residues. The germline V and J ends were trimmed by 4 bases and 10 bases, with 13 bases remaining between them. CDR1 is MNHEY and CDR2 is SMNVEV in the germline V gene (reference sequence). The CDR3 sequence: CASSSDRRGAFF. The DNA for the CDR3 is TGTGCCAGCAGTTCCGACAGGAGGGGAGCTTTCTTT.

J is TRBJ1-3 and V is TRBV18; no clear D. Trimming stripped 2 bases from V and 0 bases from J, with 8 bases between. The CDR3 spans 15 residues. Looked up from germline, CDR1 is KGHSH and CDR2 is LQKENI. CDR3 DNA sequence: TGTGCCAGCTCACCAACCAGCCTCTCTGGAAACACCATATATTTT. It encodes CASSPTSLSGNTIYF.

CDR3 residues: CSVPDRGGEQYF. CDR3 nucleotide sequence: TGCAGCGTTCCGGACAGGGGAGGCGAGCAGTACTTC. The chain joins TRBV29-1 to TRBJ2-7; 9 nucleotides line up with TRBD1. This CDR3 has 12 residues. Germline CDR1 is SQVTM and CDR2 is ANQGSEA. Trimming cost V 5 bases and J 6 bases; bases outside gene matches: 5.

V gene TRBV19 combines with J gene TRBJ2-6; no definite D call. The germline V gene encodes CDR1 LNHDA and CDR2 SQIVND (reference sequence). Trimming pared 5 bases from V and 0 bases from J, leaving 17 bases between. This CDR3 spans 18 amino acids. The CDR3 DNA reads TGTGCCAGTAGTTCCCGGACCTTGGGCATCTCTGGGGCCAACGTCCTGACTTTC. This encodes CASSSRTLGISGANVLTF. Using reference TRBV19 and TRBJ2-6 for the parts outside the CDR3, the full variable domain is DGGITQSPKYLFRKEGQNVTLSCEQNLNHDAMYWYRQDPGQGLRLIYYSQIVNDFQKGDIAEGYSVSREKKESFPLTVTSAQKNPTAFYLCASSSRTLGISGANVLTFGAGSRLTVL.

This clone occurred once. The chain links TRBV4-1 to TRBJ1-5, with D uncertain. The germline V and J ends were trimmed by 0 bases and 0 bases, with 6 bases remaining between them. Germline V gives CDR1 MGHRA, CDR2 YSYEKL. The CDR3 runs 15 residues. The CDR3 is CASSQEGPSNQPQHF. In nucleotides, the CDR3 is TGCGCCAGCAGCCAAGAAGGTCCTAGCAATCAGCCCCAGCATTTT.

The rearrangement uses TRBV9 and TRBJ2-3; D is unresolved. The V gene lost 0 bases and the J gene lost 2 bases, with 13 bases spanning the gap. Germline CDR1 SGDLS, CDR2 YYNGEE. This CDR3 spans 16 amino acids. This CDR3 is CASSVGAILITDTQYF. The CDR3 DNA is TGTGCCAGCAGCGTAGGTGCTATTTTGATCACAGATACGCAGTATTTT.